This T cell receptor beta chain was retrieved from a study of shared clonotypes between healthy human individuals. About the research overall: Plates per donor: three CD4 naive, three CD4 memory, two CD8 naive, one CD8 memory.

Concerning this clone: The antigen remains undetermined.

Donors comprised healthy HIV-negative adults lacking recent acute infections or vaccinations. The study separated CD4+ cells into CD45RA+ naive and CD45RA-negative memory subsets. The CDR3 has 14 amino acids. The junction had 12 bases not matched to a gene; V was cut back by 6 bases and J by 8 bases. The germline V gene encodes CDR1 SGHRS and CDR2 YFSETQ. Only in-frame clones appear in the TCRdb table, and some are missing; sequencing was by immunoSEQ multiplex PCR. The sample carries about 1.1 million clones, 78% recorded once. Study-wide findings and caveats: Estimated richness was generally greater in naive than memory subsets.

The sequence came from a man younger than 35 in good health. Some clones in this sample may be carry-over from other donors' samples. The V gene is TRBV5-1, the J gene TRBJ2-3; 7 bases are a match to TRBD2. The material sequenced was memory CD4+ T cells from PBMCs. Regarding subset: CD45RA-negative fraction. Here the CDR3 reads CASKGVAGAVTQYF. DNA of the CDR3: TGCGCCAGCAAGGGCGTGGCGGGAGCGGTTACGCAGTATTTT.